This T cell receptor (beta chain) emerged from a study of regulatory T cells in long-lasting Graves disease. Time point indicated: persistent/refractory GD, antithyroid drugs over 5 years with positive TRAb. Preparation of the TCR library used RNA extracted from PBMCs. Arm-PCR of CDR3 regions with iRepertoire HTBI primers generated TCR beta libraries. TCRdb itself ran the multiplex PCR reads through MiXCR, one entry per CDR3 protein. Of about 420,000 distinct CDR3 sequences detected, about a quarter appear once; the ten largest clones hold about 26%. This clonotype was found many times. Its antigen is undetermined. The J segment lost 7 bases and the V segment lost 5 bases, leaving 15 bases of the junction unmatched. The CDR3 has 16 residues. Germline loops: CDR1 SGHTA, CDR2 FQGNSA. Study-level points and caveats: Segments TRBV28, TRBJ1-2 and TRBJ2-5 showed preferential usage in persistent disease.

This chain links TRBV7-2 with TRBJ2-7, with 9 bases that match TRBD2. The source is a female donor with Graves disease. This specimen was peripheral blood mononuclear cells (PBMCs), taken when the disease was refractory, from a patient treated with antithyroid drugs. CDR3 protein: CASSAASSGKPGEQYF. DNA of the CDR3: TGTGCCAGCAGCGCCGCCTCTAGCGGGAAGCCGGGGGAGCAGTACTTC.